This T cell receptor (beta chain) originates from a study of T cell responses to AZD1222 COVID-19 vaccine. Study-wide results and limits: Repertoires were collected only later (after the peak T cell response had occurred). Targeting of unmutated variant regions was reportedly seen in nearly half of spike-specific TCRs. Among the donors, most were white British and more were female, and clonal diversity was possibly underestimated.

Trimming left V 2 bases short and J 4 bases short, with 8 bases between. This CDR3 has 13 amino acids. Germline V gene data show CDR1 as MNHNY and CDR2 as SVGAGI (reference sequence). This clone has more than one count but fewer than ten. The antigen is undetermined. Clones were sequenced by immunoSEQ multiplex PCR, and TCRdb holds only the in-frame ones, with some missing. The table records under 150,000 clones, roughly 93% of them present only once. The sample was peripheral blood, taken 28 days after the second AZD1222 dose. This clonotype originated in an adult who received the AZD1222 COVID-19 vaccine. V usage is TRBV6-6 and J usage is TRBJ1-2; no firm D call. The chain's CDR3 is CASSYLGSYGYTF. CDR3 nucleotide sequence: TGTGCCAGCAGTTACCTGGGAAGCTATGGCTACACCTTC.